A single sample is the source of the 18 T cell receptor beta chains below, sequenced in a study of response to subunit inactivated influenza vaccine. TCRdb redid the calling of the RT-PCR reads with MiXCR, one entry per CDR3 protein. The sample lists some 160,000 distinct CDR3 sequences, roughly 11% seen once, with about an eighth in the top ten. The sample was non-naive T cells sorted from PBMCs, taken 45 days after vaccination. Receptors were obtained from a middle-aged man who received an inactivated influenza vaccine.

This clonotype was observed many times. The V gene is TRBV5-6, the J gene TRBJ2-7; no clear D. CDR1 SGHDT and CDR2 YYEEEE come from the germline V gene. There are 11 residues in the CDR3. The V end lost 1 base, the J end lost 3 bases, and 2 bases lay between the germline ends. CDR3 loop: CASSLRYEQYF. In DNA form, the CDR3 reads TGTGCCAGCAGCTTGCGCTACGAGCAGTACTTC.

This clonotype appeared a few times. The CDR3 DNA reads as TGTGCCATCAGTGGTGGCAGGGCCACAGATACGCAGTATTTT. Its protein product is CAISGGRATDTQYF. The J gene is TRBJ2-3, the V gene TRBV10-3; a possible D gene is TRBD1 (5 bases). The CDR3 totals 14 residues. Germline lookup yields CDR1 ENHRY and CDR2 SYGVKD. The V end was cut by 4 bases, the J end by 2 bases, with 10 bases between.

Only a few counts were recorded for this clonotype. The CDR3 DNA reads TGTGCCACCAGCAGAGACGGGACTAGCGGGAGAGGCTCCTACAATGAGCAGTTCTTC. Encoded protein: CATSRDGTSGRGSYNEQFF. The V gene is TRBV15, the J gene TRBJ2-1; 14 bases are a match to TRBD2. In germline, CDR1 is LNHNV, CDR2 YYDKDF (reference sequence). V dropped 0 bases and J dropped 0; count of bases not matched to a gene: 4. This CDR3 has 19 amino acids.

This sequence joins TRBV6-2 or TRBV6-3 and TRBJ2-7; D possibly corresponds to TRBD1 (6 bases). V was cut by 5 bases and J by 0 bases, with 17 bases left in between. This CDR3 is built from 16 residues. The germline V gene encodes CDR1 MNHEY and CDR2 SVGEGT. DNA of the CDR3: TGTGCCAGCAGTCGAGACAGGCGGGTAGACTCCTACGAGCAGTACTTC. Encoded protein: CASSRDRRVDSYEQYF.

This clonotype was found many times. This chain links TRBV6-2 or TRBV6-3 with TRBJ2-5, with D maybe TRBD2 (6 bases). Trimming took off 7 bases at V and 2 bases at J, with 14 bases between the two ends. The CDR3 totals 14 residues. Germline assignment: CDR1 MNHEY and CDR2 SVGEGT. The CDR3 sequence is CASIFGEDQETQYF. The CDR3 coding sequence is TGTGCCAGCATTTTCGGGGAGGATCAAGAGACCCAGTACTTC.

This clonotype was observed at least ten times. The chain joins TRBV28 to TRBJ2-3; D is perhaps TRBD2 (6 bases). This CDR3 spans 15 amino acids. V was pared by 2 bases and J by 2 bases, with 11 bases between. Germline V lookup: CDR1 MDHEN, CDR2 SYDVKM. CDR3 in amino acids: CASSLIAEITDTQYF. CDR3 DNA: TGTGCCAGCAGTTTAATAGCGGAAATCACAGATACGCAGTATTTT. Full variable domain (rest looked up from reference TRBV28 and TRBJ2-3): DVKVTQSSRYLVKRTGEKVFLECVQDMDHENMFWYRQDPGLGLRLIYFSYDVKMKEKGDIPEGYSVSREKKERFSLILESASTNQTSMYLCASSLIAEITDTQYFGPGTRLTVL.

This chain joins TRBV7-8 and TRBJ2-5, with D tentatively TRBD1 or TRBD2 (6 bases each). Germline V CDR1 and CDR2: SGHVS, FQNEAQ. V was cut by 1 base and J by 5 bases, with 14 bases left in between. The CDR3 has 15 residues. This CDR3 reads CASSLVEGGWETQYF. The CDR3 DNA follows: TGTGCCAGCAGCTTAGTGGAAGGGGGGTGGGAGACCCAGTACTTC.

This clonotype was recorded a few times. This chain links TRBV20-1 with TRBJ2-3; 9 bases map to TRBD1. This CDR3 contains 16 residues. Germline CDR1 and CDR2: DFQATT and SNEGSKA (reference sequence). V lost 3 bases and J lost 3; bases outside the gene matches: 10. The CDR3 reads CSASRSGTGRTDTQYF. CDR3 DNA sequence: TGCAGTGCTAGTAGATCCGGGACAGGGAGAACAGATACGCAGTATTTT.

This clonotype showed up just a few times. This chain links TRBV12-3 or TRBV12-4 with TRBJ1-3; maybe TRBD1 (5 bases). V lost 3 bases and J 11 bases, leaving 23 bases between the germline ends. CDR3 size: 16 residues. The CDR3 DNA reads as TGTGCCAGCAGTTTTAACCCCGGGGCCCTCGGTTTCCCCATATATTTT. This gives the protein CASSFNPGALGFPIYF.

In its sample, this clonotype was seen many times. This chain links TRBV4-2 with TRBJ1-5, with D unclear. Germline CDR1 LGHNA, CDR2 YNFKEQ. The CDR3 runs to 16 residues. Trimming took 1 base from V and 0 from J, leaving 10 bases between them. The CDR3 DNA reads as TGTGCCAGCAGCCAAGGAGGACGGAGTAGCAATCAGCCCCAGCATTTT. It yields the protein CASSQGGRSSNQPQHF.

The chain carries TRBV6-2 or TRBV6-3 and TRBJ2-2; TRBD2 agrees at 13 bases. Per the germline V gene, CDR1 is MNHEY and CDR2 is SVGEGT. This CDR3 has 15 residues. J was trimmed by 0 bases and V by 8 bases; bases with no gene match: 0. The CDR3 DNA follows: TGTGCCAGCGGGACTAGCGGGACGAACACCGGGGAGCTGTTTTTT. It is translated as CASGTSGTNTGELFF.

The chain has TRBV7-8 and TRBJ1-5; TRBD1 might be the D (5 bases). Trimming left V 5 bases short and J 5 bases short, with 13 bases between. The CDR3 is 14 amino acids. CDR1 and CDR2 from the germline V gene are SGHVS and FQNEAQ. The CDR3 DNA is TGTGCCAGCAGCGAACAAGACAGTTATCAGCCCCAGCATTTT. Translated, it gives CASSEQDSYQPQHF.

Ten or more counts support this clonotype. The CDR3 region has the DNA TGTGCCAGCAGCTTAGTTTTTGGGACAGGAGCCTACGAGCAGTACTTC. This sequence encodes CASSLVFGTGAYEQYF. The chain joins TRBV11-2 to TRBJ2-7, with 8 bases that match TRBD1. The CDR3 totals 16 residues. J gave up 2 bases and V 1 base, and 7 bases lay outside the gene matches. Per the germline V gene, CDR1 is SGHAT and CDR2 is FQNNGV. The whole variable domain, filled in from reference TRBV11-2 and TRBJ2-7, reads EAGVAQSPRYKIIEKRQSVAFWCNPISGHATLYWYQQILGQGPKLLIQFQNNGVVDDSQLPKDRFSAERLKGVDSTLKIQPAKLEDSAVYLCASSLVFGTGAYEQYFGPGTRLTVT.

This clonotype was seen only a few times. The CDR3 DNA is TGTGCCAGCAGCCAACTAGACAGGAGCTCTGGAAACACCATATATTTT. The encoded protein is CASSQLDRSSGNTIYF. The gene calls are TRBV4-2 and TRBJ1-3, with TRBD1 as a possible D gene (6 bases). Germline V gives CDR1 LGHNA, CDR2 YNFKEQ. The V gene lost 2 bases and the J gene lost 0 bases, with 11 bases spanning the gap. The CDR3 runs to 16 residues.

V is TRBV6-1 and J is TRBJ2-5, with D uncertain. Germline CDR1 is MNHNS and CDR2 is SASEGT. V was cut by 9 bases and J by 1 base, with 9 bases left in between. The CDR3 has 12 residues. CDR3 region: CASWALQETQYF. CDR3 sequence (DNA): TGTGCCAGTTGGGCGCTCCAAGAGACCCAGTACTTC.

In this sample, this clonotype turned up many times. This rearrangement joins TRBV5-1 to TRBJ1-4; TRBD1 aligns across 7 bases. This CDR3 spans 15 amino acids. Trimming took 3 bases from V and 0 from J; bases not matched to a gene: 2. Germline V CDR1 and CDR2: SGHRS, YFSETQ. The CDR3 here is CASSWGTATNEKLFF. The CDR3 DNA follows: TGCGCCAGCAGCTGGGGGACAGCAACTAATGAAAAACTGTTTTTT. Based on the CDR3 plus reference TRBV5-1 and TRBJ1-4, the full variable domain is KAGVTQTPRYLIKTRGQQVTLSCSPISGHRSVSWYQQTPGQGLQFLFEYFSETQRNKGNFPGRFSGRQFSNSRSEMNVSTLELGDSALYLCASSWGTATNEKLFFGSGTQLSVL.

This chain joins TRBV5-1 and TRBJ1-2; the D is unclear. Deletions cut 4 bases from V and 2 bases from J, with 12 bases between. Germline CDR1 SGHRS, CDR2 YFSETQ. CDR3 length equals 14 residues. CDR3 bases: TGCGCCAGCAGCCCTCAACCGGGCAACTATGGCTACACCTTC. The encoded protein is CASSPQPGNYGYTF. The complete variable domain, with remaining parts taken from reference TRBV5-1 and TRBJ1-2, reads KAGVTQTPRYLIKTRGQQVTLSCSPISGHRSVSWYQQTPGQGLQFLFEYFSETQRNKGNFPGRFSGRQFSNSRSEMNVSTLELGDSALYLCASSPQPGNYGYTFGSGTRLTVV.

This clonotype was recorded at least ten times. The rearrangement joins TRBV7-2 to TRBJ2-5; 15 positions match TRBD2. There are 17 residues in the CDR3. V was pared by 5 bases and J by 1 base, with 5 bases of the junction left unmatched. Germline assignment: CDR1 SGHTA and CDR2 FQGNSA. The CDR3 reads CASSRTSGGALQETQYF. For the CDR3, the DNA is TGTGCCAGCAGCAGGACTAGCGGGGGGGCCCTCCAAGAGACCCAGTACTTC.